The sequence of this T cell receptor beta chain was determined in a study of cytomegalovirus exposure and HLA in healthy donors. Study at large: The 100 to 150 validation repertoires and the roughly 670 first-cohort repertoires shared a platform, a later analysis reported.

The CDR3 is made up of 15 amino acids. With 0 bases removed from V and 1 base from J, the gap between germline ends came to 9 bases. In germline, CDR1 is LGHNA, CDR2 YSLEER. On this clone itself: Its cognate antigen is unknown.

Sequencing used immunoSEQ multiplex PCR; TCRdb keeps in-frame clones, though not all of them. The sample contains 150,000 to 200,000 clones, around 85% of which appear only once. Study findings and constraints: Most TCRs appeared rarely, but some public TCRs recurred in many donors.

The sequence came from a man aged 30-40 years in good health and CMV-seropositive. The sample comprised PBMCs. The V and J genes are TRBV4-3 and TRBJ1-1; D is ambiguous. DNA for the CDR3: TGCGCCAGCAGCCAAGACTCTACGGGGAACACTGAAGCTTTCTTT. This gives the protein CASSQDSTGNTEAFF.